This T cell receptor beta chain was sequenced for a study of T-cell memory formation after mild COVID-19. Findings and caveats of the study: Pre-infection memory already had some responding clones, implying cross-reactive memory joined.

This clonotype was detected a few times. Its target is unknown. 5'RACE with constant-segment primers built TCRalpha and TCRbeta cDNA libraries with UMIs. TCRdb redid the calling of the 5' RACE reads with MiXCR, one entry per CDR3 protein. The data hold 250,000 to 300,000 distinct CDR3 sequences, with over 7% observed a single time. The germline V gene encodes CDR1 MRHNA and CDR2 SNTAGT. This CDR3 has 18 amino acids. Trimming at V came to 6 bases and at J to 0 bases, leaving 10 bases not matched to a gene. The sample was PBMCs or a T cell subset sorted from them (not recorded which). The chain carries TRBV6-4 and TRBJ2-2; TRBD2 matches at 10 bases. The receptor comes from a man aged 18 to 29 who had mild COVID-19 (a few samples of this study predate the infection). Cell type and time point are not known. The CDR3 DNA reads as TGTGCCAGCAGCGATCTCCTAGCGGGGGCAACGAACACCGGGGAGCTGTTTTTT. Its protein product is CASSDLLAGATNTGELFF.